This TCR beta chain originates from a study of T cell responses to AZD1222 COVID-19 vaccine. General study findings and limits: Increased Spike-specific TCR breadth and depth were observed after two AZD1222 doses. Most donors were white British, females outnumbered males, and clonal diversity was possibly underestimated. At baseline, seropositivity was found in only a handful of AZD1222 recipients. Without day 14 samples, only post-peak T cell repertoires were studied.

Profiled with immunoSEQ multiplex PCR; TCRdb holds only in-frame clones, not every one. The data show approximately 120,000 clones, more than 85% seen once. The CDR3 has 16 amino acids. V shed 5 bases and J shed 2 bases, with 16 bases lying between them. Looked up from germline, CDR1 is LNHDA and CDR2 is SQIVND (reference sequence). This clone was picked up one time. Its cognate antigen is unknown. The receptor comes from an adult in good health. This chain connects TRBV19 to TRBJ1-3; D is possibly TRBD1 (6 bases). This sample comprised peripheral blood, obtained on day 0 of MenACWY control vaccination. The CDR3 sequence: CASSHQQGGTGNTIYF. CDR3 sequence (DNA): TGTGCCAGTAGTCATCAACAGGGAGGAACTGGAAACACCATATATTTT.